Below are 30 T cell receptor beta chains sequenced from a single sample in a study of shared clonotypes between healthy human individuals. This table comes from immunoSEQ multiplex PCR, and its TCRdb copy is limited to in-frame clones, with some not included. The sample shows roughly 2,300,000 clones, under 95% of them seen only once. Sequencing input: naive CD4+ T cells from PBMCs. Subset here: CD45RA+ positively selected. The receptors were sampled from a man between 18 and 35 years old in good health. Some clones in this sample may be carry-over from other donors' samples.

V is TRBV7-2 and J is TRBJ2-5; D perhaps matches TRBD1 (7 bases). Germline CDR1 reads SGHTA; CDR2 reads FQGNSA. This CDR3 comprises 15 residues. Between the trimmed V and J ends, which lost 1 base and 5 bases, there was a span of 14 bases. CDR3 sequence reads: CASSLESRGDETQYF. CDR3 coding DNA: TGTGCCAGCAGCTTAGAAAGCAGGGGGGACGAGACCCAGTACTTC.

This clone is a singleton in its sample. The chain has TRBV5-1 and TRBJ2-1; D is unclear. CDR1 SGHRS and CDR2 YFSETQ come from the germline V gene. This CDR3 is built from 14 residues. Trimming took off 0 bases at V and 5 bases at J, with 9 bases between the two ends. The CDR3 loop is CASSLAERDNEQFF. The CDR3 DNA reads as TGCGCCAGCAGCTTGGCCGAAAGAGACAATGAGCAGTTCTTC.

This clone has just one count. The chain couples TRBV15 to TRBJ2-2; a weak D match, TRBD1 (6 bases). This CDR3 has 16 residues. Germline V gene data show CDR1 as LNHNV and CDR2 as YYDKDF (reference sequence). Trimming took 5 bases from V and 0 from J, leaving 13 bases between them. The CDR3 sequence is CATSWAGATNTGELFF. DNA for the CDR3: TGTGCCACCAGCTGGGCAGGGGCTACGAACACCGGGGAGCTGTTTTTT.

The J gene is TRBJ2-1, the V gene TRBV2, with D maybe TRBD1 (6 bases). The V end was cut by 7 bases, the J end by 6 bases, with 13 bases between. Germline V gene lookup returns CDR1 SNHLY and CDR2 FYNNEI. The CDR3 loop spans 13 amino acids. The chain's CDR3 is CASNPQGVNEQFF. CDR3 in DNA: TGTGCCAGCAACCCACAGGGCGTCAATGAGCAGTTCTTC.

The CDR3 is CASSGTGVSEQYF. CDR3 bases: TGTGCCAGCAGTGGGACAGGGGTGAGCGAGCAGTACTTC. This chain uses TRBV9 with TRBJ2-7; 10 nucleotides align to TRBD1. V trimming: 5 bases; J trimming: 6 bases; junction bases outside the gene matches: 5. The CDR3 length is 13 residues. The germline gives CDR1 SGDLS, CDR2 YYNGEE.

The rearrangement joins TRBV28 to TRBJ2-2; 10 bases align to TRBD2. Germline CDR1 and CDR2: MDHEN and SYDVKM. Trimming removed 4 bases from V and 7 bases from J; junction bases left unmatched: 9. The length of the CDR3 is 16 residues. The DNA for the CDR3 is TGTGCCAGCAGTTATCTAGCGGGAGAGGAAGGCGGGGAGCTGTTTTTT. This codes for CASSYLAGEEGGELFF.

The V and J genes are TRBV6-1 and TRBJ1-1; D gene unclear. The ends were cut back, 6 bases at V and 0 bases at J, with 14 bases in the middle. The CDR3 consists of 15 residues. The germline gives CDR1 MNHNS, CDR2 SASEGT. CDR3 amino acids: CASRSGSQMNTEAFF. In nucleotides, the CDR3 is TGTGCCAGCAGGAGTGGCAGCCAAATGAACACTGAAGCTTTCTTT.

This chain uses TRBV5-1 with TRBJ1-2; maybe TRBD1 (5 bases). The germline CDR1 and CDR2 sequences are SGHRS and YFSETQ. The CDR3 has 13 residues. V was clipped by 4 bases and J by 10 bases, with 17 bases between them. The CDR3 region is CASSPGPREDYTF. The CDR3 DNA sequence: TGCGCCAGCAGCCCAGGGCCTAGGGAGGACTACACCTTC.

The rearrangement uses TRBV5-4 and TRBJ2-7; possible D gene TRBD2, 7 bases. Germline V gene sequence: CDR1 SGHNT, CDR2 YYREEE (reference sequence). The CDR3 length is 16 residues. The V end lost 0 bases, the J end lost 3 bases, and 16 bases lay between the germline ends. CDR3 sequence reads: CASSLGGGHLYYEQYF. Written as DNA, the CDR3 is TGTGCCAGCAGCTTGGGGGGGGGACACCTGTACTACGAGCAGTACTTC.

The V call is TRBV30, the J call TRBJ2-4; D call uncertain. CDR1 GTSNPN and CDR2 SVGIG come from the germline V gene (reference sequence). The CDR3 runs 12 residues. V was cut by 0 bases and J by 5 bases, with 5 bases left in between. The DNA of the CDR3 is TGTGCCTGGAGTGTTATCCAAAACATTCAGTACTTC. It translates to CAWSVIQNIQYF.

The rearrangement links TRBV28 to TRBJ2-7, with 15 bases identical to TRBD2. CDR1 is MDHEN and CDR2 is SYDVKM in the germline V gene. This CDR3 comprises 15 residues. Trimming took 5 bases from V and 5 from J; bases not matched to a gene: 4. The CDR3 bases are TGTGCCAGCAGTACTGGGACTAGCGGGAGGAACGAGCAGTACTTC. Protein product: CASSTGTSGRNEQYF.

The genes are TRBV2 and TRBJ1-4; D is undetermined. The CDR3 consists of 14 residues. Trimming left V 4 bases short and J 7 bases short, with 13 bases between. Germline lookup yields CDR1 SNHLY and CDR2 FYNNEI. CDR3 region: CASSVVGRGEKLFF. The CDR3 bases are TGTGCCAGCAGTGTCGTCGGGAGAGGTGAAAAACTGTTTTTT.

V gene TRBV6-6 combines with J gene TRBJ2-1; TRBD2 matches 16 bases. From germline, CDR1 is MNHNY and CDR2 SVGAGI (reference sequence). The CDR3 covers 16 residues. V lost 3 bases, J lost 9 bases, and 5 bases stayed unmatched. CDR3 in amino acids: CASSYQGLAGGREQFF. The CDR3 DNA is TGTGCCAGCAGTTATCAGGGACTAGCGGGAGGGCGTGAGCAGTTCTTC.

The chain carries TRBV7-2 and TRBJ2-5; TRBD2 agrees at 9 bases. CDR1 SGHTA and CDR2 FQGNSA come from the germline V gene. The CDR3 runs 15 residues. V shed 3 bases and J 5 bases; nucleotides not matched to a gene: 7. CDR3 bases: TGTGCCAGCAGCTTCAATAGCGGGAGCCGGGAGACCCAGTACTTC. Translating gives CASSFNSGSRETQYF.

The V call is TRBV28, the J call TRBJ1-2, with 7 bases matching TRBD1. Germline CDR1 reads MDHEN; CDR2 reads SYDVKM. The CDR3 is made up of 15 amino acids. V trimming: 4 bases; J trimming: 8 bases; junction bases outside the gene matches: 13. The CDR3 region is CASSSYSRTGDGYTF. In DNA, the CDR3 is TGTGCCAGCAGTTCCTATAGCCGAACAGGGGACGGCTACACCTTC.

V usage is TRBV18 and J usage is TRBJ2-1, with D hard to call. Germline V CDR1 and CDR2: KGHSH, LQKENI. Deletions cut 2 bases from V and 6 bases from J, with 8 bases between. The CDR3 has 13 amino acids. Written as DNA, the CDR3 is TGTGCCAGCTCACCAGGTAGTCCCAATGAGCAGTTCTTC. It codes for CASSPGSPNEQFF. The full variable domain, its missing parts supplied by reference TRBV18 and TRBJ2-1, is NAGVMQNPRHLVRRRGQEARLRCSPMKGHSHVYWYRQLPEEGLKFMVYLQKENIIDESGMPKERFSAEFPKEGPSILRIQQVVRGDSAAYFCASSPGSPNEQFFGPGTRLTVL.

This chain uses TRBV10-3 with TRBJ2-5, with 8 bases identical to TRBD2. Trimming took 11 bases from V and 5 from J; bases not matched to a gene: 4. This CDR3 is built from 11 residues. Germline lookup yields CDR1 ENHRY and CDR2 SYGVKD. CDR3 in DNA: TGTGCCTCCTCGGGGGGGGAGACCCAGTACTTC. Translated: CASSGGETQYF.

This chain uses TRBV7-3 with TRBJ2-3; D tentatively fits TRBD1 or TRBD2 (5 bases each). Germline V lookup: CDR1 SGHTA, CDR2 FQGTGA. Between the trimmed V and J ends, which lost 5 bases and 5 bases, there was a span of 14 bases. The CDR3 is 14 amino acids. The CDR3 nucleotides are TGTGCCAGCAGCCCTAGTTGGGGGATAGATACGCAGTATTTT. This encodes CASSPSWGIDTQYF.

The V gene is TRBV4-2, the J gene TRBJ2-3; D is possibly TRBD2 (5 bases). CDR1 is LGHNA and CDR2 is YNFKEQ in the germline V gene. Deletions cut 2 bases from V and 12 bases from J, with 15 bases between. The CDR3 spans 13 residues. The CDR3 reads CASSQLKASIQYF. CDR3 nucleotides: TGTGCCAGCAGCCAACTGAAGGCTAGCATTCAGTATTTT.

The chain joins TRBV2 to TRBJ1-4; no definite D call. CDR3 length equals 11 residues. The V and J ends lost 5 bases and 8 bases respectively, with 6 bases between them. Per the germline V gene, CDR1 is SNHLY and CDR2 is FYNNEI. CDR3 sequence: CASSQQEKLFF. The CDR3 coding sequence is TGTGCCAGCAGTCAACAGGAAAAACTGTTTTTT.

The genes are TRBV7-3 and TRBJ2-1; 11 bases match TRBD2. The CDR3 is 14 residues long. Germline values: CDR1 SGHTA, CDR2 FQGTGA. The junction had 4 bases not matched to a gene; V was cut back by 6 bases and J by 6 bases. The CDR3 protein is CASRTSGNSNEQFF. The CDR3 DNA sequence: TGTGCCAGCAGGACTAGCGGGAACTCCAATGAGCAGTTCTTC.

V is TRBV4-1 and J is TRBJ2-2, with D tentatively TRBD2 (6 bases). Germline values: CDR1 MGHRA, CDR2 YSYEKL. CDR3 length: 17 residues. V was pared by 1 base and J by 0 bases, with 12 bases between. The CDR3 DNA follows: TGCGCCAGCAGCCAAGGGGATAGGACTACGAACACCGGGGAGCTGTTTTTT. This codes for CASSQGDRTTNTGELFF.

This clone has a single count. The chain joins TRBV5-1 to TRBJ2-6; TRBD1 aligns across 7 bases. Germline-derived CDR1 and CDR2 are SGHRS and YFSETQ. V gave up 2 bases and J gave up 1 base; unmatched junction bases: 9. This CDR3 contains 18 residues. The CDR3 region has the DNA TGCGCCAGCAGCTTCCGAACAGGGGATTGGTCTGGGGCCAACGTCCTGACTTTC. It translates to CASSFRTGDWSGANVLTF.

This chain connects TRBV5-1 to TRBJ2-3, with 16 nucleotides matching TRBD2. Germline values: CDR1 SGHRS, CDR2 YFSETQ. The CDR3 sequence is 18 residues long. J gave up 1 base and V 5 bases, and 7 bases lay outside the gene matches. The CDR3 loop reads CASSRGTSGRVGTDTQYF. The CDR3 DNA is TGCGCCAGCAGTCGAGGGACTAGCGGGAGGGTGGGCACAGATACGCAGTATTTT.

The CDR3 region has the DNA TGTGCCAGCTCACCATTTCTACTGCGACAGGGGGCTGCCGGGGAGCTGTTTTTT. Amino acid sequence: CASSPFLLRQGAAGELFF. The chain carries TRBV18 and TRBJ2-2; TRBD1 aligns across 10 bases. Germline lookup yields CDR1 KGHSH and CDR2 LQKENI. J lost 6 bases, V lost 2 bases, and 12 bases had no gene match. The CDR3 is 18 amino acids.

The chain combines TRBV28 with TRBJ1-1, with 7 positions matching TRBD1. From germline, CDR1 is MDHEN and CDR2 SYDVKM. The CDR3 spans 13 residues. V was clipped by 10 bases and J by 6 bases; unmatched bases: 11. The CDR3 bases are TGTGCCACCGGCCCCAGCGACAGGGCTGAAGCTTTCTTT. Translation: CATGPSDRAEAFF.

The count of this clone is one. The CDR3 here is CASSDGRAGGNTIYF. The CDR3 DNA is TGTGCCAGCAGCGATGGCAGGGCAGGAGGAAACACCATATATTTT. This sequence joins TRBV25-1 and TRBJ1-3, with D perhaps TRBD1 (5 bases). Per the germline V gene, CDR1 is MGHDK and CDR2 is SYGVNS. Trimming removed 6 bases at V and 4 bases at J, with 16 bases between. The CDR3 is 15 amino acids.

The chain has TRBV11-3 and TRBJ2-3; a weak D match, TRBD2 (7 bases). Germline loops: CDR1 SGHNT, CDR2 YENEEA. This CDR3 has 17 residues. V lost 1 base and J 3 bases, leaving 17 bases between the germline ends. The CDR3 loop reads CASSLVPPGGWTDTQYF. For the CDR3, the DNA is TGTGCCAGCAGCTTAGTCCCTCCGGGGGGCTGGACAGATACGCAGTATTTT.

The table lists this clone with a count of one. The chain employs TRBV19 and TRBJ2-1; a possible D gene is TRBD2 (5 bases). Trimming stripped 5 bases from V and 0 bases from J, with 14 bases between. The CDR3 length is 16 residues. Germline CDR1 reads LNHDA; CDR2 reads SQIVND (reference sequence). The CDR3, as DNA: TGTGCCAGTAGTCAAATAGCGTCAAGCTCCTACAATGAGCAGTTCTTC. Protein: CASSQIASSSYNEQFF.

This chain joins TRBV5-1 and TRBJ2-3; 11 bases align to TRBD2. Germline V CDR1 and CDR2: SGHRS, YFSETQ. V gave up 8 bases and J gave up 0 bases; unmatched junction bases: 14. The CDR3 consists of 18 residues. CDR3: CASDLIAGGAASTDTQYF. In DNA form, the CDR3 reads TGCGCCAGTGATTTGATAGCGGGAGGGGCGGCAAGCACAGATACGCAGTATTTT.